This TCR beta chain was sequenced during a study of blood T cell repertoires in COVID-19. About the research overall: Acute and convalescent COVID-19 samples came from the United States, Italy and Spain.

There are 17 residues in the CDR3. Per the germline V gene, CDR1 is SGHVS and CDR2 is FQNEAQ. V dropped 5 bases and J dropped 0 bases, with 16 bases sitting between them. Authors' analysis steps: Researchers report that nucleated cell counts were estimated from reference gene primer amplification. Using immunoSEQ multiplex PCR, the repertoire was profiled, and TCRdb retains in-frame clones only, with some absent. D and trimming were read from the DNA, whereas the V and J calls and clone size are those reported in that table. In the table there are approximately 150,000 clones, roughly 90% of which are singletons. The Seattle patients, enrolled during active infection, were followed longitudinally.

The chain links TRBV7-8 to TRBJ1-4, with D tentatively TRBD1 (5 bases). Specimen: peripheral blood. This sequence originates from a human donor with COVID-19, enrolled during active disease. The donor label of this sample is uncertain. CDR3 in DNA: TGTGCCAGCAGCCCCCACGCGAGCAGGGCAACTAATGAAAAACTGTTTTTT. Translated, it gives CASSPHASRATNEKLFF.